This TCR beta chain was sequenced for a study of CD8+CD57+ T cells in acquired aplastic anemia. Overall study findings and caveats: CD8+ Simpson's diversity showed no significant patient-control difference.

TCR beta VDJ and CDR3 were profiled, and genomic DNA was the template. One entry per CDR3 protein, called by TCRdb with MiXCR from the reads. Among 400,000 to 600,000 distinct CDR3 sequences listed, under 40% were seen once. CD8+CD57+ cell expansion, shown by flow cytometry, had occurred in the patients selected for sequencing. Severe acquired aplastic anemia was present in every patient. This clonotype was counted many times. Antigen unknown. Germline CDR1 and CDR2: SQVTM and ANQGSEA. The CDR3 has 10 amino acids. The V and J ends lost 3 bases and 11 bases respectively, with 10 bases between them. The clonotype comes from a human donor with aplastic anemia. The rearrangement links TRBV29-1 to TRBJ1-1; D gene unclear. The specimen was sorted CD4+, CD8+, or CD8+CD57+ T cells (not recorded which) from PBMCs. CDR3 residues: CSVENYEAFF. The DNA of the CDR3 is TGCAGCGTTGAGAACTACGAGGCTTTCTTT.